These 8 T cell receptor beta chains were all obtained from the same sample, sequenced in a study of cytomegalovirus exposure and HLA in healthy donors. 60 Vbeta and 13 Jbeta primers were used in PCR. Here immunoSEQ multiplex PCR was the method, and the copy in TCRdb shows in-frame clones only, minus some. This repertoire comprises around 100,000 clones; its ten largest clones make up about 6.8%. The sequencing input was PBMCs. Receptor source: a man aged 40-50 years in good health and CMV-seropositive.

The V call is TRBV6-1, the J call TRBJ1-1, with D possibly TRBD1 on 5 matching bases. From germline, CDR1 is MNHNS and CDR2 SASEGT. The V end lost 4 bases, the J end lost 5 bases, and 14 bases lay between the germline ends. This CDR3 region has 14 residues. The CDR3 loop is CASSVQATGTEAFF. In nucleotides, the CDR3 is TGTGCCAGCAGTGTACAGGCGACGGGTACTGAAGCTTTCTTT.

The genes are TRBV10-2 and TRBJ2-3; 12 bases map to TRBD2. Germline V gene lookup returns CDR1 WSHSY and CDR2 SAAADI. The CDR3 spans 15 residues. V lost 10 bases, J lost 6 bases, and 11 bases stayed unmatched. This chain's CDR3 is CATFPWTSGTDTQYF. The CDR3 DNA reads as TGCGCCACCTTCCCGTGGACTAGCGGGACCGATACGCAGTATTTT.

This chain joins TRBV29-1 and TRBJ2-7; 11 nucleotides match TRBD1. Trimming at V came to 7 bases and at J to 1 base, leaving 3 bases not matched to a gene. The germline V gene has CDR1 SQVTM and CDR2 ANQGSEA. The CDR3 spans 13 residues. In DNA form, the CDR3 reads TGCAGCGCCGGACAGGGGGCTTCCTACGAGCAGTACTTC. Its translation is CSAGQGASYEQYF.

The chain has TRBV29-1 and TRBJ2-5; D gene uncertain. CDR1 is SQVTM, CDR2 ANQGSEA, per germline. CDR3 length equals 11 residues. V lost 7 bases and J lost 5, with 11 bases in between. CDR3 residues: CSARGAETQYF. CDR3 bases: TGCAGCGCCAGAGGCGCGGAGACCCAGTACTTC.

V is TRBV6-6 and J is TRBJ2-5; TRBD1 agrees at 9 bases. Germline loops: CDR1 MNHNY, CDR2 SVGAGI (reference sequence). After removal of 5 bases from V and 1 base from J, the junction contained 5 bases not matched to a gene. The CDR3 extends over 15 amino acids. The DNA for the CDR3 is TGTGCCAGCAGTACCGACAGGGGGGGCCAAGAGACCCAGTACTTC. Translation: CASSTDRGGQETQYF.

The V and J genes are TRBV11-1 and TRBJ2-1; D not certain. Trimming removed 5 bases at V and 3 bases at J, with 14 bases between. This CDR3 has 15 amino acids. The germline CDR1 and CDR2 sequences are SGHAT and FQDESV (reference sequence). The CDR3 DNA reads as TGTGCCAGCAGCCCTCCGGCGGCCGGCTACAATGAGCAGTTCTTC. It is translated as CASSPPAAGYNEQFF.

The chain uses TRBV6-5 and TRBJ2-6, with 7 bases that match TRBD1. Trimming removed 5 bases from V and 2 bases from J; junction bases left unmatched: 3. The CDR3 is made up of 15 amino acids. CDR1 MNHEY and CDR2 SVGAGI come from the germline V gene. CDR3 bases: TGTGCCAGCAGTCTCGACAGGGCTGGGGCCAACGTCCTGACTTTC. Its protein product is CASSLDRAGANVLTF.

The chain has TRBV7-8 and TRBJ2-7; D remains unclear. The CDR3 has 14 amino acids. V was clipped by 0 bases and J by 2 bases, with 8 bases between them. Germline V CDR1 and CDR2: SGHVS, FQNEAQ. The CDR3 reads CASSLAGSTYEQYF. The CDR3 nucleotides read TGTGCCAGCAGCTTAGCGGGCAGTACCTACGAGCAGTACTTC.